Listed below are T cell receptor beta chains from one sample, sequenced in a study of blood T cell repertoires in COVID-19. Sequencing used immunoSEQ multiplex PCR; TCRdb keeps in-frame clones, though not all of them. The data show about 100,000 clones, around 81% seen once. Material: peripheral blood. These receptors were obtained from a man aged 50-60 years who had recovered from COVID-19. Each CDR3 is given with its conserved first and last residue. The order of the fields is clone size, CDR3 length, J gene, D gene, V gene, CDR3 DNA, CDR3 protein. D genes are given only for firm matches. Expanded clones get a size class; other rows say once, few or many, or leave the size out.

abundance: .; len: 14; j_gene: TRBJ2-3; d_gene: .; v_gene: TRBV7-2; CDR3nt: TGTGCCAGCAGCCCGGGGGTAGGCCCAGATACGCAGTATTTT; CDR3aa: CASSPGVGPDTQYF
abundance: .; len: 15; j_gene: TRBJ2-7; d_gene: TRBD1; v_gene: TRBV6-5; CDR3nt: TGTGCCAGCAGCCCCGACAGGGGATTGACCTACGAGCAGTACTTC; CDR3aa: CASSPDRGLTYEQYF
abundance: .; len: 15; j_gene: TRBJ1-2; d_gene: .; v_gene: TRBV7-9; CDR3nt: TGTGCCAGCAGTTCCCAGGCGGGGGGCTACTATGGCTACACCTTC; CDR3aa: CASSSQAGGYYGYTF
abundance: once; len: 16; j_gene: TRBJ1-4; d_gene: .; v_gene: TRBV5-8; CDR3nt: TGTGCCAGCAGCCGTAGACAGAATCAAATCTCTAAAAAACTGTTTTTT; CDR3aa: CASSRRQNQISKKLFF
abundance: once; len: 14; j_gene: TRBJ1-4; d_gene: .; v_gene: TRBV7-9; CDR3nt: TGTGCCAGCAGATCCAGGGGCCCGAATGAAAAACTGTTTTTT; CDR3aa: CASRSRGPNEKLFF
abundance: .; len: 15; j_gene: TRBJ2-7; d_gene: TRBD1; v_gene: TRBV6-1; CDR3nt: TGTGCCAGCAGTGAAAAAGTCAGGGGGCTTGACGAGCAGTACTTC; CDR3aa: CASSEKVRGLDEQYF
abundance: .; len: 18; j_gene: TRBJ2-7; d_gene: TRBD1; v_gene: TRBV7-2; CDR3nt: TGTGCCACCACGCAGTGGGGCAGGGGGACAAGGGGCGAGGACGAGCAGTACTTC; CDR3aa: CATTQWGRGTRGEDEQYF
abundance: .; len: 13; j_gene: TRBJ2-5; d_gene: .; v_gene: TRBV12-3/TRBV12-4; CDR3nt: TGTGCCAGCGGTGGACAGCCCCAAGAGACCCAGTACTTC; CDR3aa: CASGGQPQETQYF
abundance: .; len: 16; j_gene: TRBJ2-5; d_gene: TRBD2; v_gene: TRBV9; CDR3nt: TGTGCCAGCAGCGTAGGACGGGGGGGTAACCAAGAGACCCAGTACTTC; CDR3aa: CASSVGRGGNQETQYF
abundance: .; len: 16; j_gene: TRBJ1-2; d_gene: TRBD1; v_gene: TRBV6-1; CDR3nt: TGTGCCAGCAGTGAACACGTTGGACAGGGGGCCGATGGCTACACCTTC; CDR3aa: CASSEHVGQGADGYTF
abundance: .; len: 16; j_gene: TRBJ1-3; d_gene: TRBD1; v_gene: TRBV5-1; CDR3nt: TGCGCCAGCAGCCGCCTCCAGGGGGCAGTTGGAAACACCATATATTTT; CDR3aa: CASSRLQGAVGNTIYF
abundance: .; len: 14; j_gene: TRBJ2-2; d_gene: .; v_gene: TRBV19; CDR3nt: TGTGCCACTCGGAGCGGGTTTGGCACCGGGGAGCTGTTTTTT; CDR3aa: CATRSGFGTGELFF
abundance: .; len: 21; j_gene: TRBJ2-1; d_gene: TRBD2; v_gene: TRBV24-1; CDR3nt: TGTGCCACCAGTGATTTTAGAGTACAGACTAGCGGGAGGGCCGGGTACAATGAGCAGTTCTTC; CDR3aa: CATSDFRVQTSGRAGYNEQFF